The 5 T cell receptor beta chains reported below all come from one sample, sequenced in a study of T cell changes during pregnancy in multiple sclerosis. The protocol was immunoSEQ multiplex PCR, while the TCRdb copy is restricted to in-frame clones and leaves out a portion. This sample yields fewer than 40,000 clones, of which about nine tenths are seen a single time; 0.45% to 0.5% belongs to the top ten. The starting material was CD4+ T cells from peripheral blood mononuclear cells, obtained in the second trimester of pregnancy. These receptors originate from a female donor in good health, enrolled as a control in a pregnancy study.

A single count supports this clone. CDR3 sequence (DNA): TGCGCCAGCCGAAGACAGGCTGGAACTGCTCAACGCACAGATACGCAGTATTTT. This gives the protein CASRRQAGTAQRTDTQYF. The chain recombines TRBV5-1 with TRBJ2-3; possibly TRBD1 for D (6 bases). The CDR3 is made up of 18 amino acids. V was clipped by 7 bases and J by 1 base, with 25 bases between them. Germline lookup yields CDR1 SGHRS and CDR2 YFSETQ.

The chain has TRBV28 and TRBJ2-7; TRBD2 matches at 7 bases. Losses at the gene ends were 3 bases for V and 4 bases for J; bases not matched to a gene: 6. This CDR3 region has 14 residues. Germline CDR1 reads MDHEN; CDR2 reads SYDVKM. DNA for the CDR3: TGTGCCAGCAGTTTGCTCCAGGGAGGGTACGAGCAGTACTTC. This encodes CASSLLQGGYEQYF.

The CDR3 DNA sequence: TGTGCCAGCAGGACGGGTAGGGACAGAAACTACGAGCAGTACTTC. Translated, it gives CASRTGRDRNYEQYF. The chain employs TRBV28 and TRBJ2-7, with 7 bases lining up with TRBD1. Germline V gives CDR1 MDHEN, CDR2 SYDVKM. The CDR3 consists of 15 residues. With V trimmed by 6 bases and J by 3 bases, 11 bases remained unmatched.

The genes are TRBV11-3 and TRBJ2-1, with D maybe TRBD2 (6 bases). V dropped 2 bases and J dropped 7 bases, with 24 bases sitting between them. The CDR3 has 18 residues. Germline lookup yields CDR1 SGHNT and CDR2 YENEEA. DNA of the CDR3: TGTGCCAGCAGCTTAATTTCGGAGGGGCAGGGTTTGCGGAATGAGCAGTTCTTC. It codes for CASSLISEGQGLRNEQFF.

This sequence joins TRBV2 and TRBJ1-2; D gene unclear. Trimming shortened V by 8 bases and J by 4 bases, and 14 bases separated the two germline ends. The CDR3 extends over 13 amino acids. Germline V gives CDR1 SNHLY, CDR2 FYNNEI. Here the CDR3 reads CASGVSPSYGYTF. The CDR3 region has the DNA TGTGCCAGCGGAGTGTCTCCCTCCTATGGCTACACCTTC.